The entry below gives a single TCR beta chain sequence along with its context. Produced via immunoSEQ multiplex PCR; TCRdb's table is partial and in-frame only. The profile shows roughly 270,000 clones, around 90% of them singletons. Germline V gene data show CDR1 as SQVTM and CDR2 as ANQGSEA. This CDR3 has 14 amino acids. V shed 4 bases and J shed 0 bases, with 12 bases lying between them. The sample belongs to a study of blood T cell repertoires in COVID-19. The receptor was isolated from a man between 18 and 35 years old with active or convalescent COVID-19. The chain employs TRBV29-1 and TRBJ1-1; no definite D call. The sequenced material came from peripheral blood. The CDR3 region is CSVVKPGVNTEAFF. The CDR3 nucleotides are TGCAGCGTTGTAAAACCCGGGGTGAACACTGAAGCTTTCTTT. The full variable domain, with the rest looked up from reference TRBV29-1 and TRBJ1-1, is SAVISQKPSRDICQRGTSLTIQCQVDSQVTMMFWYRQQPGQSLTLIATANQGSEATYESGFVIDKFPISRPNLTFSTLTVSNMSPEDSSIYLCSVVKPGVNTEAFFGQGTRLTVV.